These 6 T cell receptor beta chains originate from one sample sequenced in a study of blood T cell repertoires in COVID-19. The data were produced by immunoSEQ multiplex PCR, yet TCRdb's version contains in-frame clones alone and is incomplete. The table has 200,000 to 250,000 clones, around nine tenths seen once. What was sequenced was PBMCs or T cells enriched from blood (not recorded which). These receptors were collected from a woman aged 30 to 39 who had been exposed to COVID-19.

This clone was seen only a few times. This chain connects TRBV5-8 to TRBJ2-4, with unresolved D. Germline V gene lookup returns CDR1 SGHTS and CDR2 YDEGEE. The length of the CDR3 is 19 residues. Trimming took 4 bases from V and 0 from J, leaving 23 bases between them. CDR3 protein: CASSPLLNQVLLAKNIQYF. The DNA of the CDR3 is TGTGCCAGCAGCCCACTCTTGAATCAGGTCCTACTAGCCAAAAACATTCAGTACTTC.

For the CDR3, the DNA is TGTGCCAGCAGTTCCCTGGACAGGACCCCTAACTATGGCTACACCTTC. Protein sequence: CASSSLDRTPNYGYTF. V is TRBV27 and J is TRBJ1-2; 7 bases map to TRBD1. CDR3 length equals 16 residues. Losses at the gene ends were 4 bases for V and 0 bases for J; bases not matched to a gene: 8. Germline V gives CDR1 MNHEY, CDR2 SMNVEV (reference sequence).

This clone was detected only once. CDR3 sequence: CASRRQSNYGYTF. The DNA for the CDR3 is TGTGCCAGCAGACGACAGAGCAACTATGGCTACACCTTC. The V and J genes are TRBV6-5 and TRBJ1-2, with D perhaps TRBD1 (5 bases). CDR3 length equals 13 residues. V lost 6 bases to trimming and J lost 2 bases, with 10 bases between them. The germline V gene has CDR1 MNHEY and CDR2 SVGAGI.

The genes are TRBV7-2 and TRBJ2-2; D remains ambiguous. Trimming pared 5 bases from V and 7 bases from J, leaving 14 bases between. The CDR3 sequence is 14 residues long. Germline V CDR1 and CDR2: SGHTA, FQGNSA. CDR3 in DNA: TGTGCCAGCAGCCTCAAGGCGGCCGGCGGGGAGCTGTTTTTT. This codes for CASSLKAAGGELFF. The full variable domain, in which reference TRBV7-2 and TRBJ2-2 provide the parts outside the CDR3, is GAGVSQSPSNKVTEKGKDVELRCDPISGHTALYWYRQSLGQGLEFLIYFQGNSAPDKSGLPSDRFSAERTGGSVSTLTIQRTQQEDSAVYLCASSLKAAGGELFFGEGSRLTVL.

This chain links TRBV19 with TRBJ1-1; TRBD1 matches 7 bases. V was clipped by 3 bases and J by 6 bases; unmatched bases: 4. This CDR3 has 13 amino acids. Germline CDR1 reads LNHDA; CDR2 reads SQIVND (reference sequence). The chain's CDR3 is CASSMRQGSEAFF. DNA of the CDR3: TGTGCCAGTAGTATGAGACAGGGCTCTGAAGCTTTCTTT.

The chain uses TRBV7-2 and TRBJ2-7, with TRBD1 matching over 10 bases. Germline-derived CDR1 and CDR2 are SGHTA and FQGNSA. CDR3 length equals 21 residues. The V and J ends lost 0 bases and 5 bases, in that order; junction bases with no gene match: 22. The CDR3 DNA follows: TGTGCCAGCAGCTTAGCCACCTCCCGGGACAGGGGTAACAATGTCCGACACGAGCAGTACTTC. It translates to CASSLATSRDRGNNVRHEQYF.